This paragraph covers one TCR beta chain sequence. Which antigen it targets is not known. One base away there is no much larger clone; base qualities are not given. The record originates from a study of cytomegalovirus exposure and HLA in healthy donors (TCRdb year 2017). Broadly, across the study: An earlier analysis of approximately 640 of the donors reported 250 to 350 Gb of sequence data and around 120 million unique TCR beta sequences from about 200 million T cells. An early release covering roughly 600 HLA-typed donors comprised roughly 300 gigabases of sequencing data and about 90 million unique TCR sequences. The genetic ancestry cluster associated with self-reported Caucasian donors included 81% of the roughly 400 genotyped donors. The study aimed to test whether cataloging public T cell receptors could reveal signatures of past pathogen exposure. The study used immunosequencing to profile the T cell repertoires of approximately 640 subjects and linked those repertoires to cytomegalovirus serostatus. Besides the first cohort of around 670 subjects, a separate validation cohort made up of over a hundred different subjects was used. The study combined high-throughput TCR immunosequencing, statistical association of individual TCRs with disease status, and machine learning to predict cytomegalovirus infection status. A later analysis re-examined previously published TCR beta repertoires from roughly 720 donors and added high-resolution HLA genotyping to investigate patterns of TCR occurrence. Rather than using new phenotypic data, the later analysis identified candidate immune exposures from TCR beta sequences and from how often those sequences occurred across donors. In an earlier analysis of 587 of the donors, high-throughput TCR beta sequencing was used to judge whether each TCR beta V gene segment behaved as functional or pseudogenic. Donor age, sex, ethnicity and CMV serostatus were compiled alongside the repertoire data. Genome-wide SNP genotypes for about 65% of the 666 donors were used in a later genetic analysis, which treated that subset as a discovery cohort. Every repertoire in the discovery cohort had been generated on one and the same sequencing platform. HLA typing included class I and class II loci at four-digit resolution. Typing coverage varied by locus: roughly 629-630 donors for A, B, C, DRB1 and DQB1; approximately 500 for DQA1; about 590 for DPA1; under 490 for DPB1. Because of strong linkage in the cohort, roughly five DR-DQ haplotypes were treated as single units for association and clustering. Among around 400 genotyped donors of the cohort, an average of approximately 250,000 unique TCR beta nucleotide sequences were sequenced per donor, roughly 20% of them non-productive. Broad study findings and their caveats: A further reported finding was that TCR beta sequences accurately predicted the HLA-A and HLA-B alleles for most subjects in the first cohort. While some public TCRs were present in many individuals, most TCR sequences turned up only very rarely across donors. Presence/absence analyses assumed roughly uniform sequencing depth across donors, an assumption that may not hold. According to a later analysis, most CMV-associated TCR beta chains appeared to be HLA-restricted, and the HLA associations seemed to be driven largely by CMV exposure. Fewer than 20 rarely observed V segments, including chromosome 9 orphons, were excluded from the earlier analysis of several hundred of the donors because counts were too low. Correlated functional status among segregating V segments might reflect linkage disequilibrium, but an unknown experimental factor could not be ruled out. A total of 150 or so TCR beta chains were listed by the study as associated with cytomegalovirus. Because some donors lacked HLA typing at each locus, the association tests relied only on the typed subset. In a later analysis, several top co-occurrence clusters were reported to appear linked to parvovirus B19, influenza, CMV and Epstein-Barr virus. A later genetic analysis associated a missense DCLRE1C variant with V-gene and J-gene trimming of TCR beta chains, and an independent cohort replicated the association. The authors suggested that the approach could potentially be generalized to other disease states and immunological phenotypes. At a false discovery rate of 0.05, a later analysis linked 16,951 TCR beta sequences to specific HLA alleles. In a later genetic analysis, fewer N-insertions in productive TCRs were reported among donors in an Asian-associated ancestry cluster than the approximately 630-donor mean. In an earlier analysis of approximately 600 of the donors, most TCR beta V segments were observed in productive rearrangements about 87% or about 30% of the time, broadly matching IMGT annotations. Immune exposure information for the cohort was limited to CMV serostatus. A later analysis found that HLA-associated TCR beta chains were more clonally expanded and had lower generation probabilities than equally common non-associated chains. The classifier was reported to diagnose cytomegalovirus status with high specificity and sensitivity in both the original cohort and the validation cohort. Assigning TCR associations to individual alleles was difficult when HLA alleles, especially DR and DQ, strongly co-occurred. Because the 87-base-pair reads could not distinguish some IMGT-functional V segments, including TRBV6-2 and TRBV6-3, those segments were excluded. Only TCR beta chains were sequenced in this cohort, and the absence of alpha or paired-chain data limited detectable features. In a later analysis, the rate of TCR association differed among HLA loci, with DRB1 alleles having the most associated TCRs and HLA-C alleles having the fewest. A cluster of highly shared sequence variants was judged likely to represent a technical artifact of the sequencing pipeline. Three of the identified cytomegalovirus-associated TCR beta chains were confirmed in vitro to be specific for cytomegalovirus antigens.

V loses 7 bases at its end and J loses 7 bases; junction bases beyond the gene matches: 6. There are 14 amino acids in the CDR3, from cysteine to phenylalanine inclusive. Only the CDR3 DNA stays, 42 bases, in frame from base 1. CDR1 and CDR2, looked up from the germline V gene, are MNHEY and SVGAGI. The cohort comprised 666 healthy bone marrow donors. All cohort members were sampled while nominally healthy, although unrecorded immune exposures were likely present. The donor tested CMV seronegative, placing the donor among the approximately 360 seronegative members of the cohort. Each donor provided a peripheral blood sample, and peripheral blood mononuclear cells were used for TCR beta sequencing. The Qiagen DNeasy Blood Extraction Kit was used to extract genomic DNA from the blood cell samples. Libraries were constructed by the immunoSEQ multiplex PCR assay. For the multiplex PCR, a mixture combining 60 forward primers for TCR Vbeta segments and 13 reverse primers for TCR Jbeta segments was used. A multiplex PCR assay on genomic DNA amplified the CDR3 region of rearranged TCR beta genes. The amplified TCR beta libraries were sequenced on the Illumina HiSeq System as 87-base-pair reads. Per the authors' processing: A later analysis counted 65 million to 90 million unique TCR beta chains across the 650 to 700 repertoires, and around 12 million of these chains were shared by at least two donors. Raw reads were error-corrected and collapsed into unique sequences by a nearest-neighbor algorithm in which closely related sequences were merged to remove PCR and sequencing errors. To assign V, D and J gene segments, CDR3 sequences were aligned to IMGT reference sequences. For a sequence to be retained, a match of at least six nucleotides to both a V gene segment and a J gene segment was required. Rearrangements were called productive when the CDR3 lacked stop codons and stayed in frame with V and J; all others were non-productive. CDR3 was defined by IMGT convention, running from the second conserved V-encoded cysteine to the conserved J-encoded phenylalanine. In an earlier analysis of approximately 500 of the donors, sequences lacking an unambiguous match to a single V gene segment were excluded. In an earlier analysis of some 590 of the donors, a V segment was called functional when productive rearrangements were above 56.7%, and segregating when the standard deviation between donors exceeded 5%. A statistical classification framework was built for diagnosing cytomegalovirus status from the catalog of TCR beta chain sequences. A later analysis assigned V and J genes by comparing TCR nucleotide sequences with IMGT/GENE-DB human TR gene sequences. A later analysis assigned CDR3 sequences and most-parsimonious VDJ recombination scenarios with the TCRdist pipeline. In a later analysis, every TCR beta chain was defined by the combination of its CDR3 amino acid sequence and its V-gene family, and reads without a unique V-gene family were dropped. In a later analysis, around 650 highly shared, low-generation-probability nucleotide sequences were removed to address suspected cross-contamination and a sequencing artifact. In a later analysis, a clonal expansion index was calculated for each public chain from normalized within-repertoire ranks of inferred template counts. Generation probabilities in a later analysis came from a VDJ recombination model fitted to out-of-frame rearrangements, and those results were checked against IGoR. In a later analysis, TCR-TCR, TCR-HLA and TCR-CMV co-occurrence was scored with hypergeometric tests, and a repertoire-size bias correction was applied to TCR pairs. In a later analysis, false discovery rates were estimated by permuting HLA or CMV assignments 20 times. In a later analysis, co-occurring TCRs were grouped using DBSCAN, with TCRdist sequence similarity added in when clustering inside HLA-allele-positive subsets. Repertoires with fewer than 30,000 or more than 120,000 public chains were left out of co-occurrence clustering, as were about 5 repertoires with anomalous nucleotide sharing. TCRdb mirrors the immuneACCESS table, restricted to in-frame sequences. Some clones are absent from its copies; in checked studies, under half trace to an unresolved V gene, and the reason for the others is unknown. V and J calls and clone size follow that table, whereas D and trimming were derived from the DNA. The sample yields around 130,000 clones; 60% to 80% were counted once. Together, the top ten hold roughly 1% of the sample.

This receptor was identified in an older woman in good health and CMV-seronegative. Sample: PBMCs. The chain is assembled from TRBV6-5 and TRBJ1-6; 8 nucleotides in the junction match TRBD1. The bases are TGTGCCAGCACTGCCGGACAGGGAAATTCACCCCTCCACTTT. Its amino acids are CASTAGQGNSPLHF.